The 20 T cell receptor beta chains reported below all come from one sample, sequenced in a study of cytomegalovirus exposure and HLA in healthy donors. Researchers ran the PCR with 60 Vbeta and 13 Jbeta primers. Clones were sequenced by immunoSEQ multiplex PCR, and TCRdb holds only the in-frame ones, with some missing. The table includes a few hundred thousand clones, roughly 80% detected once. Sample: PBMCs. These receptors all come from a girl under 10 years old in good health and CMV-seronegative.

The chain is built from TRBV28 and TRBJ1-2; D is perhaps TRBD1 (6 bases). This CDR3 has 16 amino acids. Germline-derived CDR1 and CDR2 are MDHEN and SYDVKM. Trimming pared 2 bases from V and 7 bases from J, leaving 20 bases between. CDR3 in amino acids: CASSLRTVGGRSGYTF. The CDR3 coding sequence is TGTGCCAGCAGTTTAAGGACAGTCGGCGGTCGGAGTGGCTACACCTTC.

The CDR3 DNA reads as TGTGCCAGCCGAGGGACAGCCTACACCTTC. Translating it yields CASRGTAYTF. The chain combines TRBV2 with TRBJ1-2; 7 bases map to TRBD1. Germline V gene sequence: CDR1 SNHLY, CDR2 FYNNEI. Trimming removed 8 bases from V and 10 bases from J; junction bases left unmatched: 4. The CDR3 totals 10 residues.

The J gene is TRBJ2-7, the V gene TRBV27; 7 bases agree with TRBD1. This CDR3 comprises 14 residues. V trimming: 3 bases; J trimming: 3 bases; junction bases outside the gene matches: 5. Germline lookup yields CDR1 MNHEY and CDR2 SMNVEV (reference sequence). In nucleotides, the CDR3 is TGTGCCAGCAGTTTCGCCAGGGGGTTCTACGAGCAGTACTTC. Protein sequence: CASSFARGFYEQYF.

DNA of the CDR3: TGTGCCAGCAGTTTATCGATTCCCCCCCTAGCGCATCAAGAGACCCAGTACTTC. Its protein product is CASSLSIPPLAHQETQYF. V gene TRBV27 combines with J gene TRBJ2-5; D might be TRBD2 (6 bases). Germline CDR1 is MNHEY and CDR2 is SMNVEV (reference sequence). CDR3 length: 18 amino acids. Trimming pared 0 bases from V and 2 bases from J, leaving 19 bases between.

This clone was seen a handful of times. The chain is built from TRBV4-1 and TRBJ2-1, with TRBD2 matching over 7 bases. J lost 6 bases, V lost 2 bases, and 4 bases had no gene match. The CDR3 sequence is 14 residues long. Per the germline V gene, CDR1 is MGHRA and CDR2 is YSYEKL. CDR3 residues: CASSQRGEGNEQFF. In DNA, the CDR3 is TGCGCCAGCAGCCAACGGGGGGAGGGCAATGAGCAGTTCTTC.

The rearrangement uses TRBV7-9 and TRBJ2-3; 7 nucleotides line up with TRBD2. V lost 5 bases, J lost 1 base, and 6 bases stayed unmatched. The CDR3 totals 15 residues. Germline V gives CDR1 SEHNR, CDR2 FQNEAQ (reference sequence). The CDR3 nucleotides are TGTGCCAGCAGCCGCGCGCGGGAGCGCACAGATACGCAGTATTTT. Translating gives CASSRARERTDTQYF.

This chain links TRBV28 with TRBJ2-7; a weak D match, TRBD1 (5 bases). V dropped 8 bases and J dropped 4 bases, with 12 bases sitting between them. From germline, CDR1 is MDHEN and CDR2 SYDVKM. The CDR3 is made up of 12 amino acids. The CDR3 spells CASADRAYEQYF. The CDR3 coding sequence is TGTGCCAGCGCCGACAGAGCATACGAGCAGTACTTC.

The chain combines TRBV14 with TRBJ2-1; D not resolved. The ends were cut back, 1 base at V and 6 bases at J, with 10 bases in the middle. CDR3 length: 14 amino acids. Germline assignment: CDR1 SGHDN and CDR2 FVKESK. CDR3 region: CASSQVPGGNEQFF. The CDR3 DNA follows: TGTGCCAGCAGCCAAGTACCGGGTGGCAATGAGCAGTTCTTC.

As regards this clone: Other DNA variants within this sample encode the same CDR3. J is TRBJ2-1 and V is TRBV7-6, with D possibly TRBD1 on 7 matching bases. The V and J ends lost 5 bases and 12 bases respectively, with 20 bases between them. Germline CDR1 reads SGHVS; CDR2 reads FNYEAQ. CDR3 length: 14 residues. The CDR3 sequence is CASSRGTVLLVQFF. The CDR3 DNA is TGTGCCAGCAGCCGGGGGACAGTTCTTCTTGTGCAGTTCTTC.

The rearrangement joins TRBV7-9 to TRBJ1-2; weak D call: TRBD1 (5 bases). CDR3 length: 13 residues. Germline lookup yields CDR1 SEHNR and CDR2 FQNEAQ (reference sequence). V was trimmed by 2 bases and J by 6 bases, leaving 10 bases between them. CDR3 sequence (DNA): TGTGCCAGCAGCTTACAGGGATCTGATGGCTACACCTTC. This translates into CASSLQGSDGYTF. Together with reference TRBV7-9 and TRBJ1-2, the CDR3 gives the full variable domain: DTGVSQNPRHKITKRGQNVTFRCDPISEHNRLYWYRQTLGQGPEFLTYFQNEAQLEKSRLLSDRFSAERPKGSFSTLEIQRTEQGDSAMYLCASSLQGSDGYTFGSGTRLTVV.

This clone was seen just once. The chain employs TRBV4-2 and TRBJ1-5; D ambiguous. The CDR3 is made up of 14 amino acids. The germline V and J ends were trimmed by 1 base and 2 bases, with 6 bases remaining between them. Germline V gene lookup returns CDR1 LGHNA and CDR2 YNFKEQ. CDR3: CASSQVGGNQPQHF. For the CDR3, the DNA is TGTGCCAGCAGCCAAGTAGGAGGCAATCAGCCCCAGCATTTT.

This clone was counted between two and nine times. In nucleotides, the CDR3 is TGTGCCAGCAGCCAAGAGGTGACGCTACTAGACACTGAAGCTTTCTTT. The encoded protein is CASSQEVTLLDTEAFF. The V gene is TRBV7-6, the J gene TRBJ1-1; D remains unclear. The CDR3 is 16 amino acids. V lost 5 bases to trimming and J lost 3 bases, with 19 bases between them. From germline, CDR1 is SGHVS and CDR2 FNYEAQ.

Concerning this clone itself: One junction end disagrees with the germline gene, perhaps due to a read error. V gene TRBV7-9 combines with J gene TRBJ1-5; 11 bases are a match to TRBD1. CDR1 is SEHNR, CDR2 FQNEAQ, per germline (reference sequence). CDR3 length equals 19 residues. CDR3 in DNA: TGTTCCAGCAGCTTAGGAGGACAGGGGGCTGATATCCCCAATCAGCCCCAGCATTTT. Amino acid sequence: CSSSLGGQGADIPNQPQHF.

The rearrangement uses TRBV12-1 and TRBJ1-5; TRBD1 is the table's D call, not checked against the DNA. TRBV12-1 is tagged as a pseudogene. This CDR3 has 15 amino acids. DNA for the CDR3: TGTGCCAGCAGCCTTGACAGTAAGAGCAATCAGCCCCAGCATTTT. Protein product: CASSLDSKSNQPQHF.

The table lists this clone with a count of one. The V call is TRBV7-8, the J call TRBJ1-4; D not certain. CDR1 SGHVS and CDR2 FQNEAQ come from the germline V gene. The CDR3 runs 16 residues. V was pared by 2 bases and J by 3 bases, with 13 bases between. CDR3 in amino acids: CASSLRLGGPNEKLFF. The CDR3 DNA sequence: TGTGCCAGCAGCTTACGTTTGGGCGGGCCTAATGAAAAACTGTTTTTT.

This sequence joins TRBV15 and TRBJ2-7, with 9 bases identical to TRBD2. J was trimmed by 5 bases and V by 3 bases; bases with no gene match: 8. Germline V lookup: CDR1 LNHNV, CDR2 YYDKDF (reference sequence). The CDR3 has 15 amino acids. The CDR3 nucleotides read TGTGCCACCAGCAGGACGGCGGGAGGGTTCGACGAGCAGTACTTC. Translating gives CATSRTAGGFDEQYF. The whole variable domain, filled in from reference TRBV15 and TRBJ2-7, reads DAMVIQNPRYQVTQFGKPVTLSCSQTLNHNVMYWYQQKSSQAPKLLFHYYDKDFNNEADTPDNFQSRRPNTSFCFLDIRSPGLGDTAMYLCATSRTAGGFDEQYFGPGTRLTVT.

This clone was recorded once. This sequence joins TRBV6-1 and TRBJ1-5; the match to TRBD1 covers 8 bases. The junction had 7 bases not matched to a gene; V was cut back by 5 bases and J by 7 bases. CDR3 length: 14 amino acids. CDR1 and CDR2 from the germline V gene are MNHNS and SASEGT. This CDR3 is CASSLDRVKQPQHF. In nucleotides, the CDR3 is TGTGCCAGCAGTTTGGACAGGGTGAAACAGCCCCAGCATTTT.

The chain uses TRBV18 and TRBJ1-2; TRBD1 agrees at 9 bases. Germline assignment: CDR1 KGHSH and CDR2 LQKENI. The V and J ends lost 5 bases and 7 bases, in that order; junction bases with no gene match: 8. This CDR3 is built from 14 residues. The CDR3 sequence: CASSDDTGGGGYTF. For the CDR3, the DNA is TGTGCCAGCTCAGACGATACAGGGGGCGGTGGCTACACCTTC.

The V and J genes are TRBV18 and TRBJ1-1; weak D call: TRBD1 (5 bases). This CDR3 has 16 residues. Trimming took 3 bases from V and 0 from J, leaving 14 bases between them. The germline gives CDR1 KGHSH, CDR2 LQKENI. The CDR3 DNA reads as TGTGCCAGCTCACCCTCTATGGAGGGGATGAACACTGAAGCTTTCTTT. Translated: CASSPSMEGMNTEAFF. Variable domain in full (rest from reference TRBV18 and TRBJ1-1): NAGVMQNPRHLVRRRGQEARLRCSPMKGHSHVYWYRQLPEEGLKFMVYLQKENIIDESGMPKERFSAEFPKEGPSILRIQQVVRGDSAAYFCASSPSMEGMNTEAFFGQGTRLTVV.

With regard to this clone: The junction does not match germline at one end; this may be a read error. The gene calls are TRBV7-9 and TRBJ1-5; possible D gene TRBD1, 5 bases. CDR3 length: 15 residues. Germline CDR1 reads SEHNR; CDR2 reads FQNEAQ (reference sequence). CDR3 bases: TGTTCCAGCAGCTCGGGGGAGCGTCACAATCAGCCCCAGCATTTT. It is translated as CSSSSGERHNQPQHF.